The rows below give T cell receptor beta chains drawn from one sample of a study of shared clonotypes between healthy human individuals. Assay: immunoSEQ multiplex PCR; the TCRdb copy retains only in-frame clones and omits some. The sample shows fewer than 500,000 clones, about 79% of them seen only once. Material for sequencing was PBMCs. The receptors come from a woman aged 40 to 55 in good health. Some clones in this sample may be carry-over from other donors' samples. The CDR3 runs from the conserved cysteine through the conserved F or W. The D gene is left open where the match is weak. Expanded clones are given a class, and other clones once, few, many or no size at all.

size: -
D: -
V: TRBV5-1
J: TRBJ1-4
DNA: TGCGCCAGCAGCTTGGGTCTACAGGAGAAACTGTTTTTT
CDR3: CASSLGLQEKLFF

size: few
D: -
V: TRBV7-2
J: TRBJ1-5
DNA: TGTGCCAGCAGCCCTGGGAGGGCCCCCCAGCCCCAGCATTTT
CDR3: CASSPGRAPQPQHF

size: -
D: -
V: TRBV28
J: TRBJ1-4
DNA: TGTGCCAGCAGTTTTCCGGCAGAACAAAAACTGTTTTTT
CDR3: CASSFPAEQKLFF

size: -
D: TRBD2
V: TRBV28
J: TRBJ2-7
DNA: TGTGCCAGCAGTTCGCTAGCGGGAGCGACCTACGAGCAGTACTTC
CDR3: CASSSLAGATYEQYF

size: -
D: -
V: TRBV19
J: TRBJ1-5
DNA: TGTGCCAGTAGTATGGGCCCAATTCGACAGAGGGCTAACAATCAGCCCCAGCATTTT
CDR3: CASSMGPIRQRANNQPQHF

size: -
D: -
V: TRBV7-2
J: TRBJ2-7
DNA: TGTGCCAGCAGCTTAGTTCGCCCCTTCTACGAGCAGTACTTC
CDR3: CASSLVRPFYEQYF

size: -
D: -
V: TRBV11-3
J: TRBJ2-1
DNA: TGTGCCAGCAGCTTTACAGGGTGGGGCAATGAGCAGTTCTTC
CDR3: CASSFTGWGNEQFF

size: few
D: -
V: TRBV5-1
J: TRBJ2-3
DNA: TGCGCCAGCAGCCTATCCTCAGATACGCAGTATTTT
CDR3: CASSLSSDTQYF

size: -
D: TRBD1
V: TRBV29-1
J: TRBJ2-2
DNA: TGCAGCGTTGAGACAGGGGGAGGAACCGGGGAGCTGTTTTTT
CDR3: CSVETGGGTGELFF

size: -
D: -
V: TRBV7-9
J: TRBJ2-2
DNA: TGTGCCAGCAGCTTTGTCAGGGGCGGCACCGGGGAGCTGTTTTTT
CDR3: CASSFVRGGTGELFF

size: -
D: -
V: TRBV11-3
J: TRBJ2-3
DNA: TGTGCCAGCAGCTCTAACACAGATACGCAGTATTTT
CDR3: CASSSNTDTQYF

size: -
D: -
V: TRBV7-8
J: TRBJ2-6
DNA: TGTGCCAGCACATGGGGGTCCGGGGCCAACGTCCTGACTTTC
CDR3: CASTWGSGANVLTF

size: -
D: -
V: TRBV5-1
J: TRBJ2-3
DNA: TGCGCCAGCAGCTTGGTTTCCGGTGCTAGCACAGATACGCAGTATTTT
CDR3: CASSLVSGASTDTQYF

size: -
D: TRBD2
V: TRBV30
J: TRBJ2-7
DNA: TGTGCCTGGAGTTTAGGCCTAGCGGGAAACGAGCAGTACTTC
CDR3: CAWSLGLAGNEQYF

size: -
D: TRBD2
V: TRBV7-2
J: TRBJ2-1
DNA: TGTGCCAGCAGCTTAGGCGGACTAGCGGGATTCAATGAGCAGTTCTTC
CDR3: CASSLGGLAGFNEQFF

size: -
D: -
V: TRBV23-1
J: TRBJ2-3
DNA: TGCGCCAGCAGTCAATCGGGGGAGGGGGCGAGGGATACGCAGTATTTT
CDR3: CASSQSGEGARDTQYF

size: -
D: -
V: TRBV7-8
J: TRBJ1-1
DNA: TGTGCCAGCAGCTTACTGAGTGGGGGGCTTGAAGCTTTCTTT
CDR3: CASSLLSGGLEAFF

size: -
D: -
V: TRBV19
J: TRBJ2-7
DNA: TGTGCCAGTAGTATCGTTACAGGGTCCCAGGGCGAGCAGTACTTC
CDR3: CASSIVTGSQGEQYF

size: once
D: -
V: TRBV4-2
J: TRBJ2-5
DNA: TGTGCCAGCAGCCAAGATCAAGGGGAAGGAGCCGAGACCCAGTACTTC
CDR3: CASSQDQGEGAETQYF

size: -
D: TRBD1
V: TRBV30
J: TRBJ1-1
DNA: TGTGCCTGGAATGGACAGGGTGAAGCTTTCTTT
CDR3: CAWNGQGEAFF

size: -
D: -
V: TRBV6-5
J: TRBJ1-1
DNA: TGTGCCAGCAGTTACTCGAGGGCTGAAGCTTTCTTT
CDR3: CASSYSRAEAFF

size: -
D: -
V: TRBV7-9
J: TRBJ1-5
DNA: TGTGCCAGCAGCTTAGGAATAGGCTATAGCAATCAGCCCCAGCATTTT
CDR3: CASSLGIGYSNQPQHF

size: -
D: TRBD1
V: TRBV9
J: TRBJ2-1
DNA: TGTGCCAGCAGCGGTCCGGGACAGGGGTACAATGAGCAGTTCTTC
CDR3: CASSGPGQGYNEQFF

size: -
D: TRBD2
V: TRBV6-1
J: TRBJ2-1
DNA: TGTGCCAGCAGTTTGACTAGCGGCAATGAGCAGTTCTTC
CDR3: CASSLTSGNEQFF

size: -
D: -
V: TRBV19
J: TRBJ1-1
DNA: TGTGCCAGTAGTAAGAGATTTGGGGGCACTGAAGCTTTCTTT
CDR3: CASSKRFGGTEAFF

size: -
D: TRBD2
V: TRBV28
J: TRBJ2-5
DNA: TGTGCCAGCAGGCTAATGAGCGGGAGCGAGACCCAGTACTTC
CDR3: CASRLMSGSETQYF

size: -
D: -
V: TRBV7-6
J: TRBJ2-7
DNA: TGTGCCAGCAGCTTAAGTTGGTCGGGGAATTCGGGGGAGCAGTACTTC
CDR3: CASSLSWSGNSGEQYF

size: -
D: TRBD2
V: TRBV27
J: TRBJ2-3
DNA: TGTGCCAGCAGTGCGCGACTAGCGGGAGGGCCACCGGATACGCAGTATTTT
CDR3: CASSARLAGGPPDTQYF

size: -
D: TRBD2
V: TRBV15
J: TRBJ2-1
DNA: TGTGCCACCAGCAGGACTAGCCCCTACAATGAGCAGTTCTTC
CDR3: CATSRTSPYNEQFF

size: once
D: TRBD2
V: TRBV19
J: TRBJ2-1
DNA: TGTGCCAGTAGTATAGACACCTGGACTAGTTTTTCCTACAATGAGCAGTTCTTC
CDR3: CASSIDTWTSFSYNEQFF

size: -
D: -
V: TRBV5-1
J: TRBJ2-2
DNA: TGCGCCAGCAGCTTGGACGGGGGAGGAGGCACCGGGGAGCTGTTTTTT
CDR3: CASSLDGGGGTGELFF